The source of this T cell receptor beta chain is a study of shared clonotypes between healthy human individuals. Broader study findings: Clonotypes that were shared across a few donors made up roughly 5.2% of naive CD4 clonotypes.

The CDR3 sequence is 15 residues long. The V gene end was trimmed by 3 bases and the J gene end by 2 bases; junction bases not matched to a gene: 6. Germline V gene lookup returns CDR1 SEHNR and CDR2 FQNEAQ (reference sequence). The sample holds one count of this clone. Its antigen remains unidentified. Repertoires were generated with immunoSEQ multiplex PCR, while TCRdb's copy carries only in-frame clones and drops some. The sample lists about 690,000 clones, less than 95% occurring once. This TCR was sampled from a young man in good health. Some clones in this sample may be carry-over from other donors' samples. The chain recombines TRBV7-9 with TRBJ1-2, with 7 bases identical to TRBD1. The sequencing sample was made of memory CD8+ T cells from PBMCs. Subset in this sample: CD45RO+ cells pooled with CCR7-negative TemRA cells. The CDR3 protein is CASSFGQASNYGYTF. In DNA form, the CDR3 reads TGTGCCAGCAGCTTTGGACAGGCCTCAAACTATGGCTACACCTTC.